This T cell receptor (beta chain) comes out of a study of T cells expressing NK-cell markers. It was by 5'RACE template switching with UMIs that TCR beta cDNA was made. TCRdb re-called the 5' RACE reads and gives one entry per CDR3 protein, without DNA. In total, the table holds 200,000 to 300,000 distinct CDR3 sequences. This CDR3 comprises 15 residues. Germline CDR1 reads MNHEY; CDR2 reads SVGEGT. The rearrangement uses TRBV6-2 or TRBV6-3 and TRBJ2-7; TCRdb indicates TRBD2, and absent DNA this call remains unverified. This clonotype was sampled from a woman between 18 and 70 years old in good health. Sequencing used blood T cells: a sorted CD56 or NKG2C T cell subset, CD4+ or CD8+ T cells, or bulk PBMC T cells (not recorded which). The CDR3 here is CASGTSGRASYEQYF.